This TCR beta chain was retrieved from a study of glioma-infiltrating T cells after dendritic cell vaccination. Overall study: Patients received autologous tumor lysate-pulsed dendritic cell vaccination between the early 2000s and the early 2010s.

This CDR3 spans 17 amino acids. The germline V and J ends were trimmed by 0 bases and 2 bases, with 18 bases remaining between them. Germline V gene lookup returns CDR1 SGHRS and CDR2 YFSETQ. Turning to this clone: Its target is not known.

Study-level findings and limits: Few patients contributed both blood and tumor specimens.

Stated time point: after dendritic cell vaccination, including at tumor progression/relapse. Only patients with spare fresh-frozen tumor and over two years of follow-up were included. Method: immunoSEQ multiplex PCR; TCRdb's copy keeps in-frame clones and lacks some. In the table there are 91,000 or so clones, around 80% of which are singletons. The chain links TRBV5-1 to TRBJ2-7; D perhaps matches TRBD2 (6 bases). This sequence was found in a human donor with glioblastoma. The sample was blood, taken after dendritic cell vaccination. The CDR3 protein is CASSLGGWRGITYEQYF. The CDR3 nucleotides read TGCGCCAGCAGCTTGGGGGGGTGGCGGGGAATTACCTACGAGCAGTACTTC.